Detailed here is one T cell receptor beta chain. The data originate from a study of blood T cell repertoires in COVID-19. Background on the study: Acute and convalescent COVID-19 specimens originated in the United States, Italy and Spain. The cDNA or gDNA used as material had been derived from T cells, B-cell-depleted T cells, or PBMCs.

The J segment lost 0 bases and the V segment lost 4 bases, leaving 9 bases of the junction unmatched. The CDR3 contains 17 residues. Germline lookup yields CDR1 SQVTM and CDR2 ANQGSEA. As handled by the study authors: It was from reference gene primer amplification that nucleated cell counts were estimated. TCRdb's table, derived via immunoSEQ multiplex PCR, lists solely in-frame clones and lacks some. The V and J calls and the clone size are those of that table, but D and trimming were determined from the DNA. The data show about 73,000 clones, with about 80% seen just once and more than 5% held by the top ten.

The sample was peripheral blood. The sequence came from an older woman with acute or convalescent COVID-19. The chain recombines TRBV29-1 with TRBJ2-4; TRBD1 agrees at 10 bases. Here the CDR3 DNA reads TGCAGCGTTGGGGGACAGGGGTTTGGGCTAGCCAAAAACATTCAGTACTTC. Translation: CSVGGQGFGLAKNIQYF. The full variable domain, rest sourced from reference TRBV29-1 and TRBJ2-4, is SAVISQKPSRDICQRGTSLTIQCQVDSQVTMMFWYRQQPGQSLTLIATANQGSEATYESGFVIDKFPISRPNLTFSTLTVSNMSPEDSSIYLCSVGGQGFGLAKNIQYFGAGTRLSVL.